The next 8 T cell receptor beta chains were all read from a single sample in a study of cytomegalovirus exposure and HLA in healthy donors. The PCR contained 60 Vbeta and 13 Jbeta primers. Profiling relied on immunoSEQ multiplex PCR, and the TCRdb table lists in-frame clones only, not all of them. The sample has tens of thousands of clones, approximately 70% seen once. Sequenced: PBMCs. All receptors derive from a woman aged 45-65 years in good health and CMV-seronegative.

This clone showed up just a few times. V gene TRBV10-1 combines with J gene TRBJ2-7; D call uncertain. V gave up 0 bases and J gave up 1 base, with 10 bases separating them. CDR3 size: 15 residues. Looked up from germline, CDR1 is WNHNN and CDR2 is SYGVQD (reference sequence). The CDR3: CASSESVSGSYEQYF. The CDR3 nucleotides are TGCGCCAGCAGTGAGTCGGTGTCCGGTTCCTACGAGCAGTACTTC.

The chain has TRBV14 and TRBJ2-1; D ambiguous. The CDR3 consists of 13 residues. Germline values: CDR1 SGHDN, CDR2 FVKESK. Trimming took off 6 bases at V and 7 bases at J, with 13 bases between the two ends. DNA for the CDR3: TGTGCCAGCAGTCGGCAGATCAGGAATGAGCAGTTCTTC. Translated, it gives CASSRQIRNEQFF.

This rearrangement joins TRBV6-1 to TRBJ2-5; 8 bases fit TRBD1. Germline CDR1 and CDR2: MNHNS and SASEGT. V was pared by 4 bases and J by 1 base, with 2 bases of the junction left unmatched. The CDR3 is made up of 14 amino acids. CDR3 DNA: TGTGCCAGCAGTGTAGGGACAGGCCAAGAGACCCAGTACTTC. Translation: CASSVGTGQETQYF.

The sample holds a few counts of this clone. V is TRBV7-9 and J is TRBJ2-3, with D unresolved. CDR1 is SEHNR and CDR2 is FQNEAQ in the germline V gene (reference sequence). Trimming stripped 2 bases from V and 4 bases from J, with 16 bases between. The CDR3 consists of 16 residues. Here the CDR3 reads CASSLKARLEADTQYF. The CDR3 bases are TGTGCCAGCAGCTTAAAAGCCCGTCTAGAGGCAGATACGCAGTATTTT. The whole variable domain, filled in from reference TRBV7-9 and TRBJ2-3, reads DTGVSQNPRHKITKRGQNVTFRCDPISEHNRLYWYRQTLGQGPEFLTYFQNEAQLEKSRLLSDRFSAERPKGSFSTLEIQRTEQGDSAMYLCASSLKARLEADTQYFGPGTRLTVL.

This clone appeared once. The chain links TRBV4-1 to TRBJ2-1, with 12 nucleotides matching TRBD2. Germline lookup yields CDR1 MGHRA and CDR2 YSYEKL. This CDR3 is 15 amino acids long. V lost 1 base, J lost 9 bases, and 4 bases stayed unmatched. CDR3 sequence (DNA): TGCGCCAGCAGCCAAGCAACTAGCGGGGGGCGTGAGCAGTTCTTC. Amino acid sequence: CASSQATSGGREQFF.

The J gene is TRBJ1-1, the V gene TRBV5-1; D possibly corresponds to TRBD1 (6 bases). The length of the CDR3 is 15 residues. Germline CDR1 is SGHRS and CDR2 is YFSETQ. Trimming removed 4 bases at V and 4 bases at J, with 17 bases between. CDR3 bases: TGCGCCAGCAGCCTACAGGGCGGAGGTAGCACTGAAGCTTTCTTT. Translation: CASSLQGGGSTEAFF.

The V call is TRBV2, the J call TRBJ1-5, with 11 bases lining up with TRBD1. Germline V gives CDR1 SNHLY, CDR2 FYNNEI. V lost 5 bases to trimming and J lost 6 bases; unmatched junction nucleotides: 6. This CDR3 contains 15 residues. CDR3 sequence: CASSPDRGRGQPQHF. In DNA, the CDR3 is TGTGCCAGCAGTCCGGACAGGGGGCGAGGTCAGCCCCAGCATTTT.

This chain joins TRBV2 and TRBJ2-3, with D perhaps TRBD2 (6 bases). Looked up from germline, CDR1 is SNHLY and CDR2 is FYNNEI. This CDR3 contains 15 residues. V lost 7 bases and J lost 3, with 17 bases in between. CDR3 region: CASKTSRVGTDTQYF. The DNA of the CDR3 is TGTGCCAGCAAAACTAGCCGAGTGGGGACAGATACGCAGTATTTT.